Listed here is a single T cell receptor beta chain. Its antigen is undetermined. CDR1 MGHRA and CDR2 YSYEKL come from the germline V gene. The V end was cut by 0 bases, the J end by 5 bases, with 17 bases between. CDR3 length equals 17 residues. This sample is drawn from a study of cytomegalovirus exposure and HLA in healthy donors. Study-wide context: A subsequent analysis stated that the roughly 120 validation repertoires were run on the same platform as the roughly 670 first-cohort repertoires. Study-level results: There were approximately 150 TCR beta chains listed as cytomegalovirus-associated.

Data came from immunoSEQ multiplex PCR; TCRdb stores just in-frame clones and leaves some out. Among 200,000 to 250,000 clones, approximately 87% were seen once, and the ten largest hold roughly 5.7%. This chain joins TRBV4-1 and TRBJ2-1; D is perhaps TRBD2 (5 bases). The TCR sequence derives from a woman between 18 and 30 years old in good health and CMV-seronegative. The sample consisted of PBMCs. The CDR3 DNA reads TGCGCCAGCAGCCAAGATCTACGACGGGGAGAGAACAATGAGCAGTTCTTC. The encoded protein is CASSQDLRRGENNEQFF.